The 16 T cell receptor beta chains listed next were all sequenced from one sample in a study of blood T cell repertoires in COVID-19. Produced via immunoSEQ multiplex PCR; TCRdb's table is partial and in-frame only. The table includes approximately 190,000 clones, 88% detected once. The material sequenced was peripheral blood. The receptors stem from a woman aged 40-49 years who had recovered from COVID-19.

The chain combines TRBV20-1 with TRBJ2-7, with a possible D match to TRBD1 (5 bases). The CDR3 is 11 amino acids. V was pared by 5 bases and J by 6 bases, with 11 bases between. Germline CDR1 DFQATT, CDR2 SNEGSKA (reference sequence). The CDR3 is CSAPGFPEQYF. The CDR3 region has the DNA TGCAGTGCTCCAGGGTTTCCCGAGCAGTACTTC.

The chain recombines TRBV21-1 with TRBJ2-7; the tabulated D call, TRBD1, remains unverified against the DNA. TRBV21-1 is reported as a pseudogene. The CDR3 loop spans 15 amino acids. In nucleotides, the CDR3 is TGTGCCAGCACATCGGGGGACAGAGCCTCCTACGAGCAGTACTTC. Translated: CASTSGDRASYEQYF.

The J gene is TRBJ2-5, the V gene TRBV28, with TRBD2 matching 9 bases. There are 19 residues in the CDR3. Trimming removed 4 bases from V and 6 bases from J; junction bases left unmatched: 21. Germline CDR1 is MDHEN and CDR2 is SYDVKM. The CDR3 region is CASSSPAERIAGVIKTQYF. The CDR3 coding sequence is TGTGCCAGCAGTTCCCCAGCGGAGAGAATAGCGGGAGTTATAAAGACCCAGTACTTC.

This sequence joins TRBV27 and TRBJ2-1; D is possibly TRBD1 (5 bases). Trimming stripped 6 bases from V and 4 bases from J, with 16 bases between. Germline V gene sequence: CDR1 MNHEY, CDR2 SMNVEV (reference sequence). The CDR3 consists of 15 residues. The CDR3 sequence is CASSRPQGPYNEQFF. CDR3 nucleotides: TGTGCCAGCAGCCGCCCTCAGGGCCCTTACAATGAGCAGTTCTTC.

The DNA for the CDR3 is TGCGCCAGCAGCTTGAGACCTCAGGATAACTATGGCTACACCTTC. This codes for CASSLRPQDNYGYTF. The rearrangement uses TRBV5-1 and TRBJ1-2; the D is unclear. The CDR3 extends over 15 amino acids. The V gene's germline CDR1 is SGHRS and CDR2 YFSETQ. Trimming removed 1 base at V and 1 base at J, with 11 bases between.

This clone was counted a single time. The genes are TRBV7-7 and TRBJ2-1; unclear D gene. The CDR3 length is 16 residues. Between the trimmed V and J ends, which lost 5 bases and 0 bases, there was a span of 14 bases. Germline CDR1 is SSHAT and CDR2 is FNYEAQ (reference sequence). The CDR3 nucleotides read TGTGCCAGCAGCCCCTTCGCGGATTACTCCTACAATGAGCAGTTCTTC. Encoded protein: CASSPFADYSYNEQFF. Full variable domain (missing parts from reference TRBV7-7 and TRBJ2-1): GAGVSQSPRYKVTKRGQDVTLRCDPISSHATLYWYQQALGQGPEFLTYFNYEAQPDKSGLPSDRFSAERPEGSISTLTIQRTEQRDSAMYRCASSPFADYSYNEQFFGPGTRLTVL.

The rearrangement links TRBV30 to TRBJ1-3; D possibly corresponds to TRBD1 (6 bases). CDR1 and CDR2 (germline): GTSNPN, SVGIG (reference sequence). Trimming took 2 bases from V and 2 from J, leaving 7 bases between them. The CDR3 loop spans 13 amino acids. CDR3 bases: TGTGCCTGGAGTCAGGGGACTGGAAACACCATATATTTT. The encoded protein is CAWSQGTGNTIYF.

The chain links TRBV6-5 to TRBJ2-7; 8 bases agree with TRBD1. Germline CDR1 reads MNHEY; CDR2 reads SVGAGI. This CDR3 has 14 amino acids. V was clipped by 5 bases and J by 7 bases; unmatched bases: 10. The chain's CDR3 is CASSTVRQGREQYF. The CDR3, as DNA: TGTGCCAGCAGTACAGTACGACAGGGGAGGGAGCAGTACTTC.

This clone is a singleton in its sample. The CDR3 DNA reads as TGTGCCAGCAGCCCACTACGGGCGGGAGGGCCGGATAATGAGCAGTTCTTC. This gives the protein CASSPLRAGGPDNEQFF. The rearrangement uses TRBV7-9 and TRBJ2-1; TRBD2 matches at 9 bases. Germline V lookup: CDR1 SEHNR, CDR2 FQNEAQ (reference sequence). With V trimmed by 5 bases and J by 7 bases, 15 bases remained unmatched. The CDR3 has 17 amino acids.

The rearrangement joins TRBV7-6 to TRBJ1-5; D possibly corresponds to TRBD1 (6 bases). V lost 5 bases and J lost 0, with 11 bases in between. The germline gives CDR1 SGHVS, CDR2 FNYEAQ. This CDR3 spans 15 amino acids. CDR3 sequence (DNA): TGTGCCAGCAGCGTGGACAGAAATAGCAATCAGCCCCAGCATTTT. As protein: CASSVDRNSNQPQHF.

This clone occurred once. The rearrangement links TRBV12-3 or TRBV12-4 to TRBJ1-1, with TRBD1 matching over 7 bases. V gave up 6 bases and J gave up 5 bases; unmatched junction bases: 3. CDR3 length: 12 amino acids. CDR3 sequence reads: CASSPRGTEAFF. The CDR3 region has the DNA TGTGCCAGCAGCCCCAGGGGGACTGAAGCTTTCTTT.

V gene TRBV7-2 combines with J gene TRBJ1-5; unclear D gene. The V and J ends lost 3 bases and 6 bases respectively, with 12 bases between them. CDR3 size: 14 residues. Looked up from germline, CDR1 is SGHTA and CDR2 is FQGNSA. The CDR3 protein is CASSFPGESQPQHF. Written as DNA, the CDR3 is TGTGCCAGCAGCTTCCCGGGTGAGAGTCAGCCCCAGCATTTT. The complete variable domain, with remaining parts taken from reference TRBV7-2 and TRBJ1-5, reads GAGVSQSPSNKVTEKGKDVELRCDPISGHTALYWYRQSLGQGLEFLIYFQGNSAPDKSGLPSDRFSAERTGGSVSTLTIQRTQQEDSAVYLCASSFPGESQPQHFGDGTRLSIL.

This chain connects TRBV29-1 to TRBJ1-5, with a possible D match to TRBD1 (5 bases). Trimming left V 5 bases short and J 0 bases short, with 8 bases between. This CDR3 comprises 13 residues. Germline V gene lookup returns CDR1 SQVTM and CDR2 ANQGSEA. CDR3 residues: CSVSGISNQPQHF. The DNA of the CDR3 is TGCAGCGTTTCAGGGATTAGCAATCAGCCCCAGCATTTT.

The gene calls are TRBV10-3 and TRBJ2-7, with 7 bases lining up with TRBD1. The CDR3 is 11 amino acids. The germline CDR1 and CDR2 sequences are ENHRY and SYGVKD. With 5 bases clipped from V and 5 bases from J, the junction kept 0 bases outside the gene matches. The CDR3 sequence is CAISTGDEQYF. CDR3 DNA: TGTGCCATCAGTACAGGGGACGAGCAGTACTTC.

The chain combines TRBV20-1 with TRBJ2-3; D is uncertain. The germline V and J ends were trimmed by 5 bases and 1 base, with 4 bases remaining between them. Germline V gives CDR1 DFQATT, CDR2 SNEGSKA (reference sequence). There are 11 residues in the CDR3. This chain's CDR3 is CSALRTDTQYF. In DNA, the CDR3 is TGCAGTGCTCTACGCACAGATACGCAGTATTTT.

Details on this clone: The junction departs from germline at one end; a sequencing error may be responsible. The rearrangement joins TRBV5-4 to TRBJ2-5; a possible D gene is TRBD2 (6 bases). Germline V gives CDR1 SGHNT, CDR2 YYREEE (reference sequence). This CDR3 has 15 residues. CDR3 amino acids: CASSPQDYHQGTQYF. CDR3 nucleotides: TGTGCCAGCAGCCCCCAGGACTACCACCAAGGGACCCAGTACTTC.